This TCR beta chain was captured in a study of blood T cell repertoires in COVID-19 (dated by TCRdb to between 2020 and 2021). Concerning the study at large: Samples from collaborators originated in the United States, Italy and Spain and spanned both the acute and convalescent phases of COVID-19. The prospective study material was composed of cDNA or gDNA derived from T cells, B-cell-depleted T cells, or PBMCs. Subjects who had been exposed to COVID-19, were actively infected with it, or had recovered from it provided the deeply sampled blood TCRbeta repertoires that made up the dataset. A freely available public database, intended as a resource for researchers studying the immune response to SARS-CoV-2, is where the repertoires were released. Samples were obtained from the ongoing ImmuneRACE study (first 160 participants) and from 1,254 subjects provided by 6 global collaborators. Nearly every sample came with metadata listing a de-identified subject ID, COVID-19 status, age in years and sex. HLA class I and class II types, where available, came from metadata supplied by the sample provider rather than from assay-based typing. Paper-wide results and their limitations: How much clinical and demographic metadata was included differed by source and by participant, and the metadata was provided uncurated.

Points on this clone: Its antigen remains unidentified. Qualities for individual bases were not recorded, and no much larger clone is one base off.

From the germline V gene, CDR1 is SGDLS and CDR2 is YYNGEE. V is pruned by 3 bases and J by 4 bases, leaving 8 bases of the junction without a gene match. The CDR3 contains 15 residues, cysteine and phenylalanine counted. The DNA shown is the 45-base CDR3, in frame from base 1. Whole blood was collected in K2EDTA tubes by collaborating institutions according to the institutions' own protocols. For TCRbeta analysis, collaborators shipped samples as frozen whole blood, isolated PBMCs, or DNA extracted from either of those sample types. The immunoSEQ Assay, a bias-controlled multiplex PCR, was used to amplify TCRbeta CDR3 regions from genomic DNA. On the study's bioinformatics: Nucleated cell counts per sample were estimated from amplification of reference gene primers within the assay. To quantify the absolute abundance of each unique TCRbeta CDR3 rearrangement, sequence reads were collapsed and filtered. For each sample, productive Simpson clonality was calculated as the square root of Simpson's diversity index over productive rearrangements. TCRdb retrieved this table from immuneACCESS and kept in-frame rearrangements only. Not all clones are present; in checked studies, unresolved V genes account for under half, and no reason is known for the remainder. The V and J calls and clone size are taken from that table; D and trimming were inferred from the DNA. Across this sample there are around 250,000 clones, with about 84% seen only once. Approximately 13% of the sample comes from the top ten.

Sequencing input: peripheral blood. The chain is encoded by TRBV9 joined to TRBJ1-2, with 8 middle bases fitting TRBD1. This receptor was taken from a man at least 80 years old with acute or convalescent COVID-19. The CDR3 protein sequence reads: CASSALQGVGYGYTF. The nucleotides are TGTGCCAGCAGCGCCCTACAGGGGGTAGGCTATGGCTACACCTTC.